This is a list of T cell receptor beta chains from one sample in a study of blood T cells in healthy people across ages. TCRdb redid the calling of the 5' RACE reads with MiXCR, one entry per CDR3 protein. The sample shows 1.8 million or so distinct CDR3 sequences, roughly two fifths of them seen only once. Sequencing was performed on blood. The receptors stem from a human donor in good health. Each CDR3 is given with its conserved first and last residue. The D gene is left open where the match is weak. Only part of the rows carry a size: once, few, many, or a class if the clone is expanded.

cdr3_nt: TGCGCCAGCGCGGCGGGGGCCTACGAGCAGTACTTC; cdr3_aa: CASAAGAYEQYF; clone_size: -; v_call: TRBV5-1; j_call: TRBJ2-7; d_call: TRBD2
cdr3_nt: TGCGCCAGCAGCTTAGCCCCCGGGACACTGTACAATGAGCAGTTCTTC; cdr3_aa: CASSLAPGTLYNEQFF; clone_size: -; v_call: TRBV7-2; j_call: TRBJ2-1; d_call: -
cdr3_nt: TGTGCCAGCAGTCCAATACTCCACAATGAGCAGTACTTC; cdr3_aa: CASSPILHNEQYF; clone_size: -; v_call: TRBV12-3/TRBV12-4; j_call: TRBJ2-5; d_call: -
cdr3_nt: TGCAGCGTCGTTGATGTTCCTAAAGCTTTCTTT; cdr3_aa: CSVVDVPKAFF; clone_size: few; v_call: TRBV29-1; j_call: TRBJ1-1; d_call: -
cdr3_nt: TGTGCCACCAGCCCCCTATATGGAAATGAGCAGTTCTTC; cdr3_aa: CATSPLYGNEQFF; clone_size: -; v_call: TRBV15; j_call: TRBJ2-1; d_call: -
cdr3_nt: TGCAGCACCCGGAGGGGGGAGACCCAGTACTTC; cdr3_aa: CSTRRGETQYF; clone_size: many; v_call: TRBV29-1; j_call: TRBJ2-5; d_call: -
cdr3_nt: TGTGCCAGCAGTTCCCTCGGACGAGAAAAAGAGACCCAGTACTTC; cdr3_aa: CASSSLGREKETQYF; clone_size: -; v_call: TRBV7-8; j_call: TRBJ2-5; d_call: -
cdr3_nt: TGCAGTGCTAGAGATAGGAGGGCAATCTACGAGCAGTACTTC; cdr3_aa: CSARDRRAIYEQYF; clone_size: few; v_call: TRBV20-1; j_call: TRBJ2-7; d_call: -
cdr3_nt: TGTGCCAGCACAATTCCCCGTATCGGGGAGAAGCAGTACTTC; cdr3_aa: CASTIPRIGEKQYF; clone_size: -; v_call: TRBV28; j_call: TRBJ2-4; d_call: -
cdr3_nt: TGCAGCGTTGAAGATCTTCCAGCGGGGGGCGGGAGGGAGACCCAGTACTTC; cdr3_aa: CSVEDLPAGGGRETQYF; clone_size: -; v_call: TRBV29-1; j_call: TRBJ2-5; d_call: TRBD2
cdr3_nt: TGTGCCAGCAGCTTGGTAGGACAGTCACCAGCTAACTATGGCTACACCTTC; cdr3_aa: CASSLVGQSPANYGYTF; clone_size: -; v_call: TRBV5-6; j_call: TRBJ1-2; d_call: -
cdr3_nt: TGCGCCAGCAGCCGTCCCGGGACAGGGTTGGGCTCCTACGAGCAGTACTTC; cdr3_aa: CASSRPGTGLGSYEQYF; clone_size: -; v_call: TRBV5-1; j_call: TRBJ2-7; d_call: TRBD1
cdr3_nt: TGTGCCAGCAGCGTAGGGGGGGTTTCCTACGAGCAGTACTTC; cdr3_aa: CASSVGGVSYEQYF; clone_size: many; v_call: TRBV9; j_call: TRBJ2-7; d_call: -
cdr3_nt: TGCGCCAGCAGCCCGTGGGGGGGTTCCTCGAACACTGAAGCTTTCTTT; cdr3_aa: CASSPWGGSSNTEAFF; clone_size: -; v_call: TRBV5-1; j_call: TRBJ1-1; d_call: -
cdr3_nt: TGTGCCAGCAGCTTATCATTCGGGGAGACCCAGTACTTC; cdr3_aa: CASSLSFGETQYF; clone_size: -; v_call: TRBV7-3; j_call: TRBJ2-5; d_call: -
cdr3_nt: TGCAGCGTCATAGGGGGGGCAACAGATACGCAGTATTTT; cdr3_aa: CSVIGGATDTQYF; clone_size: few; v_call: TRBV20-1; j_call: TRBJ2-3; d_call: -
cdr3_nt: TGCGCCAGCAGCGAACTTGACCATAACTATGGCTACACCTTC; cdr3_aa: CASSELDHNYGYTF; clone_size: few; v_call: TRBV5-1; j_call: TRBJ1-2; d_call: -
cdr3_nt: TGTGCCAGCAGCCATACTCCAGGGATAGGAGAGACCCAGTACTTC; cdr3_aa: CASSHTPGIGETQYF; clone_size: -; v_call: TRBV3-1; j_call: TRBJ2-5; d_call: -
cdr3_nt: TGTGCCAGCAGCCTACCGGGACAGGGGGTTTATCAGCCCCAGCATTTT; cdr3_aa: CASSLPGQGVYQPQHF; clone_size: -; v_call: TRBV6-2/TRBV6-3; j_call: TRBJ1-5; d_call: TRBD1
cdr3_nt: TGTGCCAGCAACAGCGGAACAGGGGGAGAGACCCAGTACTTC; cdr3_aa: CASNSGTGGETQYF; clone_size: -; v_call: TRBV6-2/TRBV6-3; j_call: TRBJ2-5; d_call: TRBD1
cdr3_nt: TGCGCCAGCAGCCAATTACAGGGTGGGTCACCCCTCCACTTT; cdr3_aa: CASSQLQGGSPLHF; clone_size: few; v_call: TRBV4-3; j_call: TRBJ1-6; d_call: -
cdr3_nt: TGCGCCAGCAGCTCAGGACAGGGGGAAGGGACCTACGAGCAGTACTTC; cdr3_aa: CASSSGQGEGTYEQYF; clone_size: few; v_call: TRBV5-1; j_call: TRBJ2-7; d_call: TRBD1
cdr3_nt: TGCAGTGCGCAATCAGGGGTAGAGGGCTACACCTTC; cdr3_aa: CSAQSGVEGYTF; clone_size: -; v_call: TRBV20-1; j_call: TRBJ1-2; d_call: -
cdr3_nt: TGCGCCAGCAGCCAAGATATCACAGACTACGAGCAGTACTTC; cdr3_aa: CASSQDITDYEQYF; clone_size: -; v_call: TRBV4-3; j_call: TRBJ2-7; d_call: -
cdr3_nt: TGTGCCAGCAGTTTCGGATGGAATGAAAAACTGTTTTTT; cdr3_aa: CASSFGWNEKLFF; clone_size: -; v_call: TRBV12-3/TRBV12-4; j_call: TRBJ1-4; d_call: -
cdr3_nt: TGCGCCAGCAGCCTATCTCTGGCGGACGAGGAAAAACTGTTTTTT; cdr3_aa: CASSLSLADEEKLFF; clone_size: few; v_call: TRBV4-3; j_call: TRBJ1-4; d_call: -
cdr3_nt: TGTGCCAGCAGCGGACCCGGGACAGGGGGCACCCCCAATGAAAAACTGTTTTTT; cdr3_aa: CASSGPGTGGTPNEKLFF; clone_size: -; v_call: TRBV21-1; j_call: TRBJ1-4; d_call: -
cdr3_nt: TGCAGTCAACTAGGTAGCGGGGGGGCCGGGGCCCTTTACGAGCAGTACTTC; cdr3_aa: CSQLGSGGAGALYEQYF; clone_size: -; v_call: TRBV20-1; j_call: TRBJ2-7; d_call: TRBD2
cdr3_nt: TGTGCCAGCAGTTTCCGTAGTGGGTATGGCTACACCTTC; cdr3_aa: CASSFRSGYGYTF; clone_size: few; v_call: TRBV27; j_call: TRBJ1-2; d_call: -
cdr3_nt: TGTGCCACCGGCAGGGGCAGCAGGGCACAGTTCTTC; cdr3_aa: CATGRGSRAQFF; clone_size: -; v_call: TRBV15; j_call: TRBJ2-1; d_call: -
cdr3_nt: TGCAGTGTGCTCGGGGGTCCCATCGAGCAGTACTTC; cdr3_aa: CSVLGGPIEQYF; clone_size: few; v_call: TRBV20-1; j_call: TRBJ2-7; d_call: -
cdr3_nt: TGCAGTGCTAGAGTCAGGGCGTCGGAGACCCAGTACTTC; cdr3_aa: CSARVRASETQYF; clone_size: few; v_call: TRBV20-1; j_call: TRBJ2-5; d_call: -
cdr3_nt: TGTGCCAGCAGTTATACCGGGACTAGTTATTCCGATGAGCAGTTCTTC; cdr3_aa: CASSYTGTSYSDEQFF; clone_size: -; v_call: TRBV7-2; j_call: TRBJ2-1; d_call: TRBD2
cdr3_nt: TGCAGTGCTAGAGAAAACGGTCGACAAAACTATGGCTACACCTTC; cdr3_aa: CSARENGRQNYGYTF; clone_size: -; v_call: TRBV20-1; j_call: TRBJ1-2; d_call: -
cdr3_nt: TGTGCCAGCAGCATCGACTACAGGGTTGGCGAGCAGTACTTC; cdr3_aa: CASSIDYRVGEQYF; clone_size: -; v_call: TRBV9; j_call: TRBJ2-7; d_call: -